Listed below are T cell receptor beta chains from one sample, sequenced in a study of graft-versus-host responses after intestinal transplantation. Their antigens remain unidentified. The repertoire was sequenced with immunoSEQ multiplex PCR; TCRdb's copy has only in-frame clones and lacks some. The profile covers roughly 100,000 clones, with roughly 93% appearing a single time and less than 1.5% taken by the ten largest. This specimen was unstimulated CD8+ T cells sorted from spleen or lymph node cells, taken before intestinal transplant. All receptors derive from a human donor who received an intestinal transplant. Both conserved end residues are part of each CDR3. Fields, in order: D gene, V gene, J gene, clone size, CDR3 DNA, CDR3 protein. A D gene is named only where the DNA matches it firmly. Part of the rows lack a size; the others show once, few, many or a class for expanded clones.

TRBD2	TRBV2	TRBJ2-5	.	TGTGCCAGCAAAAAATCTAGCGGGGCCCAAGAGACCCAGTACTTC	CASKKSSGAQETQYF
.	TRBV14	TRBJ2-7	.	TGTGCCGGCAGCCAGAGGGGATCCTACGAGCAGTACTTC	CAGSQRGSYEQYF
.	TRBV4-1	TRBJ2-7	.	TGCGCCAGCAGCCAAGATTCGGGACGGCTATACGAGCAGTACTTC	CASSQDSGRLYEQYF
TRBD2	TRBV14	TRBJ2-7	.	TGTGCCAGCAGCCAGGCGACTAGCGGGGACTACGAGCAGTACTTC	CASSQATSGDYEQYF
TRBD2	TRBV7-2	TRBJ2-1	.	TGTGCCAGCAGCTTATTTGGACTAGCGGGGGGCCCGAACTACAATGAGCAGTTCTTC	CASSLFGLAGGPNYNEQFF
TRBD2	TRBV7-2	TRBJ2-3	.	TGTGCCAGCAGCCTTACTAGCGGGACCTACACAGATACGCAGTATTTT	CASSLTSGTYTDTQYF
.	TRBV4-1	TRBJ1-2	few	TGCGCCAGCAGCCAAAGAACTGGGGATGGCTACACCTTC	CASSQRTGDGYTF
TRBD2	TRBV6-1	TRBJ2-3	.	TGTGCCAGCAGCGGAGCGGGGTCCACAGATACGCAGTATTTT	CASSGAGSTDTQYF
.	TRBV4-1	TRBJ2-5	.	TGCGCCAGCAGCCAAGGGGGTGGTGTCGAGACCCAGTACTTC	CASSQGGGVETQYF
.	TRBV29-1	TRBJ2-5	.	TGCAGCGTTTTGGTCAGTCAAGAGACCCAGTACTTC	CSVLVSQETQYF
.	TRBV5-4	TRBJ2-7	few	TGTGCCAGCAGCGGCAGGGATAACGAGCAGTACTTC	CASSGRDNEQYF
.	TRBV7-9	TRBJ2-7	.	TGTGCCAGCAGCTTAACCATATCCTACGAGCAGTACTTC	CASSLTISYEQYF
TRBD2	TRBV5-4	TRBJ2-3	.	TGTGCCAGCAGCTACCTAGGGAGCGGGGGGGCAGATACGCAGTATTTT	CASSYLGSGGADTQYF
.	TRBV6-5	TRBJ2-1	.	TGTGCCAGCAGTTACTCGCCCGGGACCGAGCAGTTCTTC	CASSYSPGTEQFF
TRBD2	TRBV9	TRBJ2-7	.	TGTGCCAGCAGCGTCAATGGGCTAGCGGACGAGCAGTACTTC	CASSVNGLADEQYF
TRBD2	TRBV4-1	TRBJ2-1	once	TGCGCCAGCAGCTCAAGCGGGGGTGAGCAGTTCTTC	CASSSSGGEQFF
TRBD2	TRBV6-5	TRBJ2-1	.	TGTGCCAGCAGCCTCCTAGCGGGGGCTTACAATGAGCAGTTCTTC	CASSLLAGAYNEQFF
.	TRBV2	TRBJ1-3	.	TGTGCCAGCGACCCTGGGGGGGAAAGCAACACCATATATTTT	CASDPGGESNTIYF
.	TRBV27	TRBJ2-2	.	TGTGCCAGCAGTTTTCCGAACACCGGGGAGCTGTTTTTT	CASSFPNTGELFF
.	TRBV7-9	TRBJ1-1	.	TGTGCCAGCAGCTTAGTGGTCTGGCGCCCGGCTTTCTTT	CASSLVVWRPAFF
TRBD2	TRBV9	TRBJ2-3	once	TGTGCCAGCAGCGTTCCGACTAGCGGGGGGCCGATGGATACGCAGTATTTT	CASSVPTSGGPMDTQYF
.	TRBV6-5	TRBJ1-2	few	TGTGCCAGCGCCGGCTACTATGGCTACACCTTC	CASAGYYGYTF
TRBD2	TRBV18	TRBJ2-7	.	TGTGCCAGCTCACCACCGATCGGGGGACTAGCCAGCGAGCAGTACTTC	CASSPPIGGLASEQYF
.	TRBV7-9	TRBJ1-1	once	TGTGCCAGCAGCTTACCGGCCAACACTGAAGCTTTCTTT	CASSLPANTEAFF
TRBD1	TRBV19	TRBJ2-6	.	TGTGCCAGTAGTAAACCCGGGACAGGGACCGGGGCCAACGTCCTGACTTTC	CASSKPGTGTGANVLTF
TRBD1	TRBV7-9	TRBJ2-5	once	TGTGCCAGCAGCTCCAACTTTATCACCGGGACAGCCCAAGAGACCCAGTACTTC	CASSSNFITGTAQETQYF
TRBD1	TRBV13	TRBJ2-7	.	TGTGCCAGCAGCTTATCTCTCGGACAGGCGAACTACGAGCAGTACTTC	CASSLSLGQANYEQYF
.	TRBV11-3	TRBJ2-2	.	TGTGCCAGCAGCGTACATGAAACCGGGGAGCTGTTTTTT	CASSVHETGELFF
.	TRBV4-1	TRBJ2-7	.	TGCGCCAGCAGCCAATCCACACAGAGCTCCTACGAGCAGTACTTC	CASSQSTQSSYEQYF
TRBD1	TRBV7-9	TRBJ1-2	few	TGTGCCAGCAGCCCCCGACAGGGGACGTTCTATGGCTACACCTTC	CASSPRQGTFYGYTF
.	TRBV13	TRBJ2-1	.	TGTGCCAGCAGCAGGAGGGGGATAGGTGACAATGAGCAGTTCTTC	CASSRRGIGDNEQFF
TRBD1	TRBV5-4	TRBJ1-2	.	TGTGCCAGCAGCCCGGACAGGGAGGACGGCTACACCTTC	CASSPDREDGYTF
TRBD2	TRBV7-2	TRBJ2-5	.	TGTGCCAGCAGCCCTTTTGGACTAGCGGGGGGCCCTAACCAAGAGACCCAGTACTTC	CASSPFGLAGGPNQETQYF
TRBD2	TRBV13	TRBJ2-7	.	TGTGCCAGCAGCGAAGGACCCCCGGGGAGGGGCTACGAGCAGTACTTC	CASSEGPPGRGYEQYF
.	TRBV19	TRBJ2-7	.	TGTGCCAGTACCGCAGGGGGGAGAATAAACGAGCAGTACTTC	CASTAGGRINEQYF
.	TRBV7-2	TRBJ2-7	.	TGTGCCAGCAGCTTCCGGGACACCTTCTACGAGCAGTACTTC	CASSFRDTFYEQYF
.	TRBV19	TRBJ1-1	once	TGTGCCACCAAAATAAGAGACAACGGGAACACTGAAGCTTTCTTT	CATKIRDNGNTEAFF
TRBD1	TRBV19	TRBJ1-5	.	TGTGCCAGTAGTATAGGCCCGACAGGGGATCGGCATTTT	CASSIGPTGDRHF
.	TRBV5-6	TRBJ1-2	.	TGTGCCAGCAGCCCCTTACCGGAAAACTATGGCTACACCTTC	CASSPLPENYGYTF
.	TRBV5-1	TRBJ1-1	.	TGCGCCAGCAGCCCCCCCGACACTGAAGCTTTCTTT	CASSPPDTEAFF
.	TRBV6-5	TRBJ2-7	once	TGTGCCAGCAGTGTTGGCAGCCCCTACGAGCAGTACTTC	CASSVGSPYEQYF
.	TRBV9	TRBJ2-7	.	TGTGCCAGCAGCGTAGGGGTAGATCCCTACGAGCAGTACTTC	CASSVGVDPYEQYF
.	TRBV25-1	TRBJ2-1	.	TGTGCCAGCAGTGATTCGGGGGGCCTCAATGAGCAGTTCTTC	CASSDSGGLNEQFF
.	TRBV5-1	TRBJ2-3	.	TGCGCCACCAGAGAGGGGACAGATACGCAGTATTTT	CATREGTDTQYF
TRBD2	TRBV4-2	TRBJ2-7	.	TGTGCCAGCAGCCCCGCCTCAATAGGCCCTAGCGGGGGGCTAACATACGAGCAGTACTTC	CASSPASIGPSGGLTYEQYF
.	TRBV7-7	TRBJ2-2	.	TGTGCCAGCAGCTTAGATCTAGAGACCGGGGAGCTGTTTTTT	CASSLDLETGELFF
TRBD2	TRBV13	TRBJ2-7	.	TGTGCCAGCAGCGCTAGACTAGCGGGGGCCCTCTACGAGCAGTACTTC	CASSARLAGALYEQYF
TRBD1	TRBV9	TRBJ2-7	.	TGTGCCAGCAGCGGGGGGACAGGGGGACCCTACGAGCAGTACTTC	CASSGGTGGPYEQYF
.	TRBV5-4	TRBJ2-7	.	TGTGCCAGCAGCTTGGGAGGGGGCGAGCAGTACTTC	CASSLGGGEQYF
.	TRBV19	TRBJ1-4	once	TGTGCCGGCTACAGGGTTTCTAATGAAAAACTGTTTTTT	CAGYRVSNEKLFF
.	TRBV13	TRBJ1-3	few	TGTGCCAGCAGCTCGTCCGGGGCCTCTGGAAACACCATATATTTT	CASSSSGASGNTIYF
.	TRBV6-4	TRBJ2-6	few	TGTGCCAGCAGTGACGGGGGGGCCAACGTCCTGACTTTC	CASSDGGANVLTF
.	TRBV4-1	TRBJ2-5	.	TGCGCCAGCAGCCAAGATACCCTCCGGGGAGAGACCCAGTACTTC	CASSQDTLRGETQYF
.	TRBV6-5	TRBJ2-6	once	TGTGCCAGCAGTCCCCGCAGCTCTGGGGCCAACGTCCTGACTTTC	CASSPRSSGANVLTF
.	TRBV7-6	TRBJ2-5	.	TGTGCCAGCAGCAGTGGGGGACGACTGCAAGAGACCCAGTACTTC	CASSSGGRLQETQYF
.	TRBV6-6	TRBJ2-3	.	TGTGCCAGCACGGCGTCAACAGATACGCAGTATTTT	CASTASTDTQYF
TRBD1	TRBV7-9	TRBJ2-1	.	TGTGCCAGCAGCTTCGGACAGGGGCAGTTCTTC	CASSFGQGQFF
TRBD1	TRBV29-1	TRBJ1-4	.	TGCAGCGTCGGGACAGTAGCCAGACTGTTTTTT	CSVGTVARLFF